These 8 T cell receptor beta chains were sequenced from one sample in a study of beta chain features in type 1 diabetes. What was sequenced were expressed TCRB transcripts, since all of the isolated RNA had been reverse transcribed. Data came from immunoSEQ multiplex PCR; TCRdb stores just in-frame clones and leaves some out. The repertoire holds more than 50,000 clones, with around three fifths as singletons. Sample: Tregs from blood. These receptors were obtained from a woman aged 18-35 years in good health.

There are a few counts of this clone. This chain links TRBV7-2 with TRBJ2-3; perhaps TRBD1 as D (6 bases). Trimming removed 1 base at V and 9 bases at J, with 17 bases between. The germline V gene encodes CDR1 SGHTA and CDR2 FQGNSA. The CDR3 extends over 15 amino acids. The CDR3 region has the DNA TGTGCCAGCAGCTTAGTTGAGCAGGGGTCCTTAACGCAGTATTTT. Amino acid sequence: CASSLVEQGSLTQYF. Drawing the rest from reference TRBV7-2 and TRBJ2-3, the complete variable domain is GAGVSQSPSNKVTEKGKDVELRCDPISGHTALYWYRQSLGQGLEFLIYFQGNSAPDKSGLPSDRFSAERTGGSVSTLTIQRTQQEDSAVYLCASSLVEQGSLTQYFGPGTRLTVL.

The DNA for the CDR3 is TGTGCCAGCAGCCTACGACTAGCGGGGGTGAACTTCCCGGGAGAGACCCAGTACTTC. It codes for CASSLRLAGVNFPGETQYF. The V call is TRBV7-2, the J call TRBJ2-5, with 12 bases aligning to TRBD2. Looked up from germline, CDR1 is SGHTA and CDR2 is FQGNSA. V lost 5 bases to trimming and J lost 4 bases; unmatched junction nucleotides: 17. The CDR3 is 19 amino acids.

By sample share, this clone is medium-sized. The V and J genes are TRBV7-2 and TRBJ2-3, with 10 positions matching TRBD2. The junction had 1 base not matched to a gene; V was cut back by 1 base and J by 3 bases. The CDR3 extends over 15 amino acids. Germline V gene lookup returns CDR1 SGHTA and CDR2 FQGNSA. CDR3 loop: CASSLVAGGTDTQYF. For the CDR3, the DNA is TGTGCCAGCAGCTTAGTAGCGGGGGGAACAGATACGCAGTATTTT.

This rearrangement joins TRBV19 to TRBJ1-2; a weak D match, TRBD1 (5 bases). V lost 6 bases to trimming and J lost 6 bases, with 14 bases between them. Germline CDR1 reads LNHDA; CDR2 reads SQIVND (reference sequence). The CDR3 runs 13 residues. CDR3 sequence reads: CASRHQGTDGYTF. The DNA of the CDR3 is TGTGCCAGTAGGCACCAGGGAACAGATGGCTACACCTTC.

This chain uses TRBV11-3 with TRBJ2-3; the match to TRBD1 covers 7 bases. The CDR3 covers 15 residues. J gave up 3 bases and V 5 bases, and 8 bases lay outside the gene matches. Germline V CDR1 and CDR2: SGHNT, YENEEA. In DNA form, the CDR3 reads TGTGCCAGCAGCGCAAGACAGGGTAGAACAGATACGCAGTATTTT. This encodes CASSARQGRTDTQYF. The full variable domain, completed using reference TRBV11-3 and TRBJ2-3, is EAGVVQSPRYKIIEKKQPVAFWCNPISGHNTLYWYLQNLGQGPELLIRYENEEAVDDSQLPKDRFSAERLKGVDSTLKIQPAELGDSAVYLCASSARQGRTDTQYFGPGTRLTVL.

This clone was counted a few times. The V call is TRBV4-1, the J call TRBJ2-1, with D perhaps matching TRBD2 (5 bases). V was shortened by 1 base and J by 0 bases, with 13 bases between the two germline ends. This CDR3 comprises 17 residues. CDR1 is MGHRA, CDR2 YSYEKL, per germline. DNA of the CDR3: TGCGCCAGCAGCCAAGGGGAAACTAGGTTCTCCTACAATGAGCAGTTCTTC. Translated: CASSQGETRFSYNEQFF.

Only one count was recorded for this clone. The chain combines TRBV30 with TRBJ2-6, with D possibly matching TRBD2 (5 bases). The CDR3 is 15 residues long. V lost 3 bases and J lost 3, with 12 bases in between. The germline V gene encodes CDR1 GTSNPN and CDR2 SVGIG (reference sequence). CDR3 sequence (DNA): TGTGCCTGGAGACCCTCCGGGATTGGGGCCAACGTCCTGACTTTC. Its protein product is CAWRPSGIGANVLTF.

J is TRBJ2-5 and V is TRBV6-5, with 7 bases lining up with TRBD1. This CDR3 has 14 residues. Germline CDR1 is MNHEY and CDR2 is SVGAGI. V lost 6 bases, J lost 3 bases, and 7 bases stayed unmatched. CDR3 sequence reads: CASSSGTAKETQYF. The CDR3 region has the DNA TGTGCCAGCAGCTCCGGGACAGCCAAAGAGACCCAGTACTTC.